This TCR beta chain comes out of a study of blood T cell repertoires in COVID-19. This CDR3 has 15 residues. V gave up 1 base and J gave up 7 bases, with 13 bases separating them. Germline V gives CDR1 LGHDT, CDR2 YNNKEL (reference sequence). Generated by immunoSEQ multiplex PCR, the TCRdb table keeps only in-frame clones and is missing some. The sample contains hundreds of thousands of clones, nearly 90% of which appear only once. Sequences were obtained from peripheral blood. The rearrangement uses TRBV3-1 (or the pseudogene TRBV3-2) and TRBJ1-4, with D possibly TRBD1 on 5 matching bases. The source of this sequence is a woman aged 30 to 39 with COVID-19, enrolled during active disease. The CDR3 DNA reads TGTGCCAGCAGCCAAGTGCAGGGAGGGCGTGAAAAACTGTTTTTT. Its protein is CASSQVQGGREKLFF.